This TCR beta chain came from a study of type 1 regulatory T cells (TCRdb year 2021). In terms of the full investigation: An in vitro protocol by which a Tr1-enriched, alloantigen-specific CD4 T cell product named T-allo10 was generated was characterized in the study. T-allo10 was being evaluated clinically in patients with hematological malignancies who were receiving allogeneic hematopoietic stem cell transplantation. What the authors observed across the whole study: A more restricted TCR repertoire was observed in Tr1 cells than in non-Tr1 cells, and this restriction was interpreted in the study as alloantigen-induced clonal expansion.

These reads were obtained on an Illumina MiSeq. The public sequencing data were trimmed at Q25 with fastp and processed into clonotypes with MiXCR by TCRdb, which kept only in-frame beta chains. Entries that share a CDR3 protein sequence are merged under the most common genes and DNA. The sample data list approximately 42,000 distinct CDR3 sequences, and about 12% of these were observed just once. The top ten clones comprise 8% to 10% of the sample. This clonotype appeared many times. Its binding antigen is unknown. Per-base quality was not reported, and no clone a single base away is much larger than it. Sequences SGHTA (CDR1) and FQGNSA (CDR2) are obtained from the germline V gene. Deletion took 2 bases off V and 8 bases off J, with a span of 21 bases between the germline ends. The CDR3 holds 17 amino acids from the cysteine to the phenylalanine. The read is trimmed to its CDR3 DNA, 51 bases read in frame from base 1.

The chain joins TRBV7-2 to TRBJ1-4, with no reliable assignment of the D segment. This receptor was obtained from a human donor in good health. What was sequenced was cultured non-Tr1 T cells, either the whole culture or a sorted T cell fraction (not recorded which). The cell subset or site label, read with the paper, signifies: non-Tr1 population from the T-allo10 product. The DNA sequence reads TGTGCCAGCAGCTTACCTCGATGGAGGGTTGGTGAGGAAAAACTGTTTTTT. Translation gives CASSLPRWRVGEEKLFF.